This TCR beta chain appears in the sequencing data of a study of T cells after yellow fever vaccination. For the study at large: Fractions containing few cells were prepared with SMART-Seq v4 Ultra Low Input. General study points: The study found a weaker secondary response that peaked faster, day 5 versus 15. Post-booster repertoires again held most primary-vaccination clones (roughly 95% CD4, about 88% CD8).

V lost 7 bases and J lost 1, with 16 bases in between. This CDR3 is built from 15 residues. This clonotype was counted many times. As yet, its antigen is unknown. TCRdb re-called the 5' RACE reads through MiXCR, storing one row per CDR3 protein. In the table there are 300,000 to 400,000 distinct CDR3 sequences, over 8% of which are singletons. This chain links TRBV12-3 or TRBV12-4 with TRBJ1-2; D ambiguous. The sequences come from PBMCs, collected on the day of the first yellow fever vaccination. The sequence was obtained from a young man who received the YFV17D yellow fever vaccine. The CDR3 region is CASTLQTGVNYGYTF. CDR3 DNA sequence: TGTGCCAGCACCCTCCAGACCGGGGTTAACTATGGCTACACCTTC.